This TCR beta chain came from a study of CD8+ T cells in alopecia areata. Background on the study: Treated patients received oral tofacitinib, 5 to 10 mg twice daily.

RNA, once extracted, was reverse transcribed into cDNA for use as the sequencing template. Data came from immunoSEQ multiplex PCR; TCRdb stores just in-frame clones and leaves some out. The sample shows tens of thousands of clones, about 43% of them seen only once. Study-wide results and limits: Researchers reported that TCR sharing among patients proved less clear than in mice, possibly HLA-linked. On tofacitinib, scalp and blood still held many of the expanded lesional clones.

Regarding this clone: The antigen remains unidentified.

Trimming took off 6 bases at V and 1 base at J, with 4 bases between the two ends. Germline assignment: CDR1 MGHDK and CDR2 SYGVNS. The CDR3 sequence is 13 residues long. Described treatment: oral pan-JAK inhibitor, 5-10 mg twice daily. The investigators collected lesional scalp punch biopsies and peripheral blood from alopecia areata patients. The receptor was isolated from a human donor with alopecia areata. This sequence joins TRBV25-1 and TRBJ2-6; no clear D. The sequenced sample was CD8+ T cells sorted from blood, obtained around week 36, from a patient treated with tofacitinib. Written as DNA, the CDR3 is TGTGCCAGCAGCGAGTCTGGGGCCAACGTCCTGACTTTC. Its translation: CASSESGANVLTF. Drawing the rest from reference TRBV25-1 and TRBJ2-6, the complete variable domain is EADIYQTPRYLVIGTGKKITLECSQTMGHDKMYWYQQDPGMELHLIHYSYGVNSTEKGDLSSESTVSRIRTEHFPLTLESARPSHTSQYLCASSESGANVLTFGAGSRLTVL.